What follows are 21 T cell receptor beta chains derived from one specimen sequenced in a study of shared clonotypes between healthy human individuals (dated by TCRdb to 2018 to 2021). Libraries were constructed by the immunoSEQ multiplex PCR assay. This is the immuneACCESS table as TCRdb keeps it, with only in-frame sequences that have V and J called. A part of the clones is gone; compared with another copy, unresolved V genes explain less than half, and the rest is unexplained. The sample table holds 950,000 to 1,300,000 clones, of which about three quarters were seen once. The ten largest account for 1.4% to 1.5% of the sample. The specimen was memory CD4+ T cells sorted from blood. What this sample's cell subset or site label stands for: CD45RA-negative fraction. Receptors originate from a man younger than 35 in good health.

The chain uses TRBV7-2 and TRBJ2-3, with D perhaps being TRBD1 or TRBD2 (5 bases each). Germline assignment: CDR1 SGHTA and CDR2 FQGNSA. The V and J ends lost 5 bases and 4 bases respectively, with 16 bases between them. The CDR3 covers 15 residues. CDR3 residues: CASSVRDQTPDTQYF. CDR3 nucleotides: TGTGCCAGCAGCGTCCGGGACCAGACCCCAGATACGCAGTATTTT.

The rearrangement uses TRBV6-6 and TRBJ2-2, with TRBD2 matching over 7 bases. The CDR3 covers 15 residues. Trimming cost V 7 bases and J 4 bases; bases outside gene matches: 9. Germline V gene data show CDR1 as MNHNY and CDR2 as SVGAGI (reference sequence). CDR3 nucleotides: TGTGCCAGCACCCACGGGGGGTCGGGCACCGGGGAGCTGTTTTTT. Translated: CASTHGGSGTGELFF.

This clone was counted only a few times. CDR3 in amino acids: CASSPVRGEQSYGYTF. CDR3 DNA: TGTGCCAGCTCACCAGTTCGGGGGGAGCAGAGCTATGGCTACACCTTC. The rearrangement uses TRBV18 and TRBJ1-2; D is perhaps TRBD1 (5 bases). V dropped 2 bases and J dropped 4 bases, with 17 bases sitting between them. The CDR3 has 16 residues. Germline loops: CDR1 KGHSH, CDR2 LQKENI.

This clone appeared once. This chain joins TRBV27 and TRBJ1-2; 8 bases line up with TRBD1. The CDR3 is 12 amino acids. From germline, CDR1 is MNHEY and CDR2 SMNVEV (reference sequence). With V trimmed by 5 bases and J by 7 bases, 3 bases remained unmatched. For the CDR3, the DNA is TGTGCCAGCAGTCCCGGACAGGGTGGCTACACCTTC. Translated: CASSPGQGGYTF.

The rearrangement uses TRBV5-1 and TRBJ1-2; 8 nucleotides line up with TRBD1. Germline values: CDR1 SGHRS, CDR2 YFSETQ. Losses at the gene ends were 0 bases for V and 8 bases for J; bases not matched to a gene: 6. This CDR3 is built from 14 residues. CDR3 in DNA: TGCGCCAGCAGCTTGGGGCAGGGGGCGGACGGCTACACCTTC. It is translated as CASSLGQGADGYTF. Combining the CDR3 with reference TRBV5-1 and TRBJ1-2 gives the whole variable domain KAGVTQTPRYLIKTRGQQVTLSCSPISGHRSVSWYQQTPGQGLQFLFEYFSETQRNKGNFPGRFSGRQFSNSRSEMNVSTLELGDSALYLCASSLGQGADGYTFGSGTRLTVV.

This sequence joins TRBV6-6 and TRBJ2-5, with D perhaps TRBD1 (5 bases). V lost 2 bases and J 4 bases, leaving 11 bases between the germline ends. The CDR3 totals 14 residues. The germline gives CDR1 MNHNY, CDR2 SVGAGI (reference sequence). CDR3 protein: CASSYLRVPETQYF. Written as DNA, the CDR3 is TGTGCCAGCAGTTACCTCAGGGTACCAGAGACCCAGTACTTC.

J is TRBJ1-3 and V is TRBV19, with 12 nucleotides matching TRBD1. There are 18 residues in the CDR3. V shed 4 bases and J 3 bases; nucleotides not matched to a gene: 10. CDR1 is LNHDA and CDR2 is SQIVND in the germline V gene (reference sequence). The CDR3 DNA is TGTGCCAGTAGTAGCCGGGACAGGGGGCGATTTAATGGAAACACCATATATTTT. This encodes CASSSRDRGRFNGNTIYF.

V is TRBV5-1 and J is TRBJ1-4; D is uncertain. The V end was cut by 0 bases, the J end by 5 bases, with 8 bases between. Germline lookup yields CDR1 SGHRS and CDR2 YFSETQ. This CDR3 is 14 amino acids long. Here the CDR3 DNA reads TGCGCCAGCAGCTTGGGAACTAGCAATGAAAAACTGTTTTTT. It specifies CASSLGTSNEKLFF.

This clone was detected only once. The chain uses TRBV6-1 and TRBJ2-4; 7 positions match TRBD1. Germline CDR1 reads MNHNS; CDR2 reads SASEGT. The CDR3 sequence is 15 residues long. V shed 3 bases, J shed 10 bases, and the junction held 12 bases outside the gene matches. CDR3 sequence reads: CASSEVQGPGKIQYF. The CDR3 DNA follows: TGTGCCAGCAGTGAGGTACAGGGGCCGGGAAAGATTCAGTACTTC.

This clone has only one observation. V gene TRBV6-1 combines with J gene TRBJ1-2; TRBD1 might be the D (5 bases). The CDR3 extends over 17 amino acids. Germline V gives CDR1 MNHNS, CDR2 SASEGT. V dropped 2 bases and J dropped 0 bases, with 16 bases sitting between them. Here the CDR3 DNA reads TGTGCCAGCAGTGAAATGGGACGGAGCTTAGCTAACTATGGCTACACCTTC. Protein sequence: CASSEMGRSLANYGYTF.

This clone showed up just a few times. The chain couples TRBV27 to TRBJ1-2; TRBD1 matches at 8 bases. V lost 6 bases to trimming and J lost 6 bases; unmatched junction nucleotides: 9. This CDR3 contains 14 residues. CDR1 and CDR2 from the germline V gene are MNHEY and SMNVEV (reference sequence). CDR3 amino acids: CASSSDRGRDGYTF. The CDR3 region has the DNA TGTGCCAGCAGCTCCGACAGGGGACGGGATGGCTACACCTTC.

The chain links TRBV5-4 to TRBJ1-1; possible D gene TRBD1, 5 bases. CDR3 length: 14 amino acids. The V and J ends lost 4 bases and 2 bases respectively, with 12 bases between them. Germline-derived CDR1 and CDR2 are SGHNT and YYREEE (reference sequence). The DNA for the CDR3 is TGTGCCAGCAGCAAAGGGGAGGGAAACACTGAAGCTTTCTTT. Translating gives CASSKGEGNTEAFF. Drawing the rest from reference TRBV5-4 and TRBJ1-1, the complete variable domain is ETGVTQSPTHLIKTRGQQVTLRCSSQSGHNTVSWYQQALGQGPQFIFQYYREEENGRGNFPPRFSGLQFPNYSSELNVNALELDDSALYLCASSKGEGNTEAFFGQGTRLTVV.

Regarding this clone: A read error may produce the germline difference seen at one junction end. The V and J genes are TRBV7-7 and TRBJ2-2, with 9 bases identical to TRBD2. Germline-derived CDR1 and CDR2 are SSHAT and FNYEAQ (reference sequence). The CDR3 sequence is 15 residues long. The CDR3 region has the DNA TGTGCTAGCAGCCTTTTAGCGGGAGCGACCGGGGAGCTGTTTTTT. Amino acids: CASSLLAGATGELFF.

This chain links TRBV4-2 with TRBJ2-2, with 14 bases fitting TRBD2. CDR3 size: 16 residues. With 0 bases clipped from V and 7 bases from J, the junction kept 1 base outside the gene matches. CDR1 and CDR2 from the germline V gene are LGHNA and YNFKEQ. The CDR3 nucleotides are TGTGCCAGCAGCCAAGAGACTAGCGGGAGGGTCGGGGAGCTGTTTTTT. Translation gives CASSQETSGRVGELFF.

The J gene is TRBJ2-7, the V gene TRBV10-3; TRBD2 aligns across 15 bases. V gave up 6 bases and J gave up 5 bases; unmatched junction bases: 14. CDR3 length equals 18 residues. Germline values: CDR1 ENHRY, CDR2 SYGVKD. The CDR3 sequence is CAIRAGLAGGPSFHEQYF. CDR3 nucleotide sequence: TGTGCCATCAGGGCTGGACTAGCGGGAGGGCCCTCGTTCCACGAGCAGTACTTC.

The CDR3 region has the DNA TGTGCCAGCAGTTACAGGTGGGAGAAGGCCGGGGAGCTGTTTTTT. Protein: CASSYRWEKAGELFF. The chain couples TRBV6-6 to TRBJ2-2; D possibly corresponds to TRBD2 (5 bases). CDR3 length: 15 amino acids. Germline V gene data show CDR1 as MNHNY and CDR2 as SVGAGI (reference sequence). Trimming left V 2 bases short and J 6 bases short, with 13 bases between.

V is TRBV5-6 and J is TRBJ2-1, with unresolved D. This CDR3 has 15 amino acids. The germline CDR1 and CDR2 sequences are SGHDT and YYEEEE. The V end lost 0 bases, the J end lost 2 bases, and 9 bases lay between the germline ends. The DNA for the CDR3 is TGTGCCAGCAGCTTGGAGGCGGCCACCTACAATGAGCAGTTCTTC. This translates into CASSLEAATYNEQFF.

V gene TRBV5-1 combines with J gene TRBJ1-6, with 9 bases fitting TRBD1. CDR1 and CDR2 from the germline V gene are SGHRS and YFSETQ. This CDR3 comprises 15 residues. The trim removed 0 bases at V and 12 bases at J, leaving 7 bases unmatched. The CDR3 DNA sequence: TGCGCCAGCAGCTTGGAGGGACAGGGATGGGAACCCCTCCACTTT. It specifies CASSLEGQGWEPLHF.

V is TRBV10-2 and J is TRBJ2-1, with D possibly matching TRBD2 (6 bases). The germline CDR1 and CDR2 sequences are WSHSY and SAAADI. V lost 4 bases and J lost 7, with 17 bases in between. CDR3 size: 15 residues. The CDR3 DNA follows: TGCGCCAGCAGTGGTTTTATACCGCGGGGTAATGAGCAGTTCTTC. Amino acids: CASSGFIPRGNEQFF.

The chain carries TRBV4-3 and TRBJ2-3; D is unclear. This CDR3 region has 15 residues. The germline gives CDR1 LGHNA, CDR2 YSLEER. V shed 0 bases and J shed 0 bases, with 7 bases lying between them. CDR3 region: CASSQDRSSTDTQYF. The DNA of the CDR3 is TGCGCCAGCAGCCAAGACAGGTCTAGCACAGATACGCAGTATTTT.

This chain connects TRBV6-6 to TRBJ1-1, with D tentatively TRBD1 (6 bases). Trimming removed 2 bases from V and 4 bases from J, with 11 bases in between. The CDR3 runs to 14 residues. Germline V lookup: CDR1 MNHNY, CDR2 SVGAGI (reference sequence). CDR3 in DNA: TGTGCCAGCAGTTACGTACAGGGCTCCACTGAAGCTTTCTTT. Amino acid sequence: CASSYVQGSTEAFF.